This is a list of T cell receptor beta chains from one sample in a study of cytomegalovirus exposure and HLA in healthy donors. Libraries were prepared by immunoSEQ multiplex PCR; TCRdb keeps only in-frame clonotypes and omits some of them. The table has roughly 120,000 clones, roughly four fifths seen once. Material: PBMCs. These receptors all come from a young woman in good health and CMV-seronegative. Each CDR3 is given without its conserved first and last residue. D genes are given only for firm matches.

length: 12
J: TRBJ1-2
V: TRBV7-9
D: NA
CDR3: ASSPGTVFYGYT

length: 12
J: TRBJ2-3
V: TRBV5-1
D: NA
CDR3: ASSWRTVTDTQY

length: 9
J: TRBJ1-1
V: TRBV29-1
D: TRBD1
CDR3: SVGTGDEAF

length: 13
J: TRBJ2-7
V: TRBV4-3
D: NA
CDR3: ASSQAHQGRHEQY

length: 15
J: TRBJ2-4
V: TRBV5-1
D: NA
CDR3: ASSLEVGALPKNIQY

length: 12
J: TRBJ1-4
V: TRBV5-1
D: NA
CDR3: ASSLGQGYEKLF

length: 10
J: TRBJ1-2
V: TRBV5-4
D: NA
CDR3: ASSPGLAGYT

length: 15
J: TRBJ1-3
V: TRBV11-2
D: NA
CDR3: ASSFGPYQGPGNTIY

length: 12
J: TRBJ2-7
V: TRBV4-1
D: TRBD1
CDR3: ASSLRQGAVEQY

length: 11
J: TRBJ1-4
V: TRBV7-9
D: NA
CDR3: ASNEAVGEKLF

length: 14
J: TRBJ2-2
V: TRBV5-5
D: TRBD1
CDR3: ASTEGQGRWTGELF

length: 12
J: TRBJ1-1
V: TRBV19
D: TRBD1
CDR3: ASSALAGGTEAF

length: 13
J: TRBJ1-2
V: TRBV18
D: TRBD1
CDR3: ASSWTGRNISGYT

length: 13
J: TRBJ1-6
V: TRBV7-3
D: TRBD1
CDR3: ASSLRAGGNSPLH

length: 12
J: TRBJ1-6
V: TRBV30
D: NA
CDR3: AWSLGQVGSPLH

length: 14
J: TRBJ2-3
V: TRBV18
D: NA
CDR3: ASSPPLEGATDTQY

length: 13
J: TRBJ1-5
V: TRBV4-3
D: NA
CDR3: ASSLTIQGSSPQH

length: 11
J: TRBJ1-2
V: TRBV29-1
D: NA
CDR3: SVGYRERSGYT

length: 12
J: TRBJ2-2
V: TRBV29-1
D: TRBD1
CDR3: SVLGGEVFGELF

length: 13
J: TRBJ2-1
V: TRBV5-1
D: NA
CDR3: ASSLPGSSYNEQF

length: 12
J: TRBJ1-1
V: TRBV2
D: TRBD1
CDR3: ASGRQGTGTEAF

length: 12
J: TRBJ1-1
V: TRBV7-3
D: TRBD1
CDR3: ASSHIPGGTEAF

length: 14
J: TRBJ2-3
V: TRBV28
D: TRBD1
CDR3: ASSLRQGSQSDTQY

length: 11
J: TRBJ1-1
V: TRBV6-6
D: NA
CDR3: ASIGGADTEAF

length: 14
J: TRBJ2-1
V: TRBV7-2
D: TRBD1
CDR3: ASSFVGTGDYNEQF

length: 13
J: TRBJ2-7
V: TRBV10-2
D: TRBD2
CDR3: ASRLAGARAHEQY

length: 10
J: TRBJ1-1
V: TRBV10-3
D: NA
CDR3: AISGGNTEAS

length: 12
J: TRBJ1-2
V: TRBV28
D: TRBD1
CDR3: ASSSWTGGGGYT

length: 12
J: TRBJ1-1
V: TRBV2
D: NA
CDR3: ASSEYRMNTEAF

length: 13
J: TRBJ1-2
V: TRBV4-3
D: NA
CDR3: ASSQRTAVNYGYT

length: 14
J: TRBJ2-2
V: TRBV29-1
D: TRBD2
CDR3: SASTSGGSNTGELF

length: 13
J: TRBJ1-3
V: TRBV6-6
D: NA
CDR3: ASSTGHPSGNTIY

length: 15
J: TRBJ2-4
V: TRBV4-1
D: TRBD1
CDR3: ASSQGTGGQAKNSQY